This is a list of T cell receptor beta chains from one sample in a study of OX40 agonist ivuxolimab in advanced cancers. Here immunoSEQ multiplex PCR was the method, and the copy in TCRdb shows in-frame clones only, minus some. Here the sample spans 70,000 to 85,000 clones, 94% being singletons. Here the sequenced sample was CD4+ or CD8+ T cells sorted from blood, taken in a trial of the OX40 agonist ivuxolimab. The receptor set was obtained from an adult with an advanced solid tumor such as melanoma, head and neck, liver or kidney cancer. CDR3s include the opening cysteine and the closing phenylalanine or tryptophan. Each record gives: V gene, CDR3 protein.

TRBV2	CASSDRLTGVNYGYTF
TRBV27	CVSSQAASNTGELFF
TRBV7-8	CASSPLDGLQETQYF
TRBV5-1	CASSVDRHIDYGYTF
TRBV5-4	CASSQQGNTEAFF
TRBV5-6	CASSLGQGVFGNEQFF
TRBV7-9	CASSLVVGGDYEQYF
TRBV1	CTSSPLAGTQKTQYF
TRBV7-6	CASSLAGLDGYTF
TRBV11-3	CASRSQRSAVDTQYF
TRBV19	CASSGTGVLWENTEAFF
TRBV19	CASSMWGALQETQYF
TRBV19	CASSLFPGTTYEQYF
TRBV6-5	CASSYNSYEQYF
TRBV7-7	CASSPGRASGANVLTF
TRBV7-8	CASSWGQKTEAFF
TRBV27	CASSNFAGTAFELFF
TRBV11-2	CASSAYEQYF
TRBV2	CASSEAEVSGNTDTQYF
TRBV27	CASSYRGAYEQYF
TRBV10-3	CAISGEAGYTDTQYF
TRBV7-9	CAAEGVVGEQFF
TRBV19	CASSRRMAGELFF
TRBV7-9	CASSLALGERTEAFF
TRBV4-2	CASSQGERSGNTIYF
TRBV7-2	CASSLAGLLSSYNEQFF
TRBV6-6	CASRPTPYEQYF
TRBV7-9	CASSLVAGGYQETQYF